The 6 T cell receptor beta chains presented below share a single source sample, sequenced in a study of cytomegalovirus exposure and HLA in healthy donors. The PCR was carried out with 60 Vbeta primers and 13 Jbeta primers. Assay used: immunoSEQ multiplex PCR; TCRdb lists only in-frame clones, some missing. The data hold 100,000 to 150,000 clones, with 60% to 85% observed a single time. The sample was PBMCs. The receptors derive from a woman aged 18 to 35 in good health and CMV-seronegative.

The V call is TRBV5-1, the J call TRBJ2-7; TRBD1 matches at 9 bases. Per the germline V gene, CDR1 is SGHRS and CDR2 is YFSETQ. The V segment lost 0 bases and the J segment 6 bases; nucleotides outside the gene matches: 4. The CDR3 spans 14 residues. The CDR3 protein is CASSLEGQGFEQYF. DNA of the CDR3: TGCGCCAGCAGCTTGGAGGGACAGGGATTCGAGCAGTACTTC.

The chain joins TRBV19 to TRBJ1-5, with 10 bases matching TRBD1. The CDR3 length is 17 residues. Looked up from germline, CDR1 is LNHDA and CDR2 is SQIVND (reference sequence). V lost 4 bases to trimming and J lost 3 bases; unmatched junction nucleotides: 9. CDR3 region: CASSTGWGTGDNQPQHF. The CDR3 nucleotides read TGTGCCAGTAGTACGGGGTGGGGGACAGGGGACAATCAGCCCCAGCATTTT. The full variable domain, its missing parts supplied by reference TRBV19 and TRBJ1-5, is DGGITQSPKYLFRKEGQNVTLSCEQNLNHDAMYWYRQDPGQGLRLIYYSQIVNDFQKGDIAEGYSVSREKKESFPLTVTSAQKNPTAFYLCASSTGWGTGDNQPQHFGDGTRLSIL.

This chain links TRBV7-9 with TRBJ1-2, with 7 bases lining up with TRBD1. CDR3 size: 13 residues. V dropped 6 bases and J dropped 3; count of bases not matched to a gene: 4. Germline CDR1 is SEHNR and CDR2 is FQNEAQ (reference sequence). CDR3 sequence (DNA): TGTGCCAGCAGTTCTACAGGGGACTATGGCTACACCTTC. Translated: CASSSTGDYGYTF.

This clone was counted only a few times. The chain links TRBV25-1 to TRBJ1-3, with D perhaps TRBD1 (5 bases). The V gene's germline CDR1 is MGHDK and CDR2 SYGVNS. V was pared by 1 base and J by 0 bases, with 7 bases between. The CDR3 runs to 15 residues. For the CDR3, the DNA is TGTGCCAGCAGTGAATGGGGGGGCTCTGGAAACACCATATATTTT. This encodes CASSEWGGSGNTIYF. The variable domain in full, with the rest retrieved from reference TRBV25-1 and TRBJ1-3, is EADIYQTPRYLVIGTGKKITLECSQTMGHDKMYWYQQDPGMELHLIHYSYGVNSTEKGDLSSESTVSRIRTEHFPLTLESARPSHTSQYLCASSEWGGSGNTIYFGEGSWLTVV.

This chain joins TRBV2 and TRBJ2-5; TRBD2 agrees at 9 bases. CDR3 size: 14 residues. CDR1 is SNHLY and CDR2 is FYNNEI in the germline V gene. The V gene end was trimmed by 8 bases and the J gene end by 5 bases; junction bases not matched to a gene: 9. The CDR3 is CASSLAGVGETQYF. CDR3 DNA: TGTGCCAGCTCATTAGCGGGAGTAGGGGAGACCCAGTACTTC. Variable domain in full (rest from reference TRBV2 and TRBJ2-5): EPEVTQTPSHQVTQMGQEVILRCVPISNHLYFYWYRQILGQKVEFLVSFYNNEISEKSEIFDDQFSVERPDGSNFTLKIRSTKLEDSAMYFCASSLAGVGETQYFGPGTRLLVL.

In its sample, this clone was seen once. The chain is built from TRBV2 and TRBJ2-7; D not resolved. V shed 7 bases and J shed 1 base, with 5 bases lying between them. The germline CDR1 and CDR2 sequences are SNHLY and FYNNEI. The CDR3 spans 11 residues. CDR3 region: CASTSSYEQYF. DNA for the CDR3: TGTGCCAGCACCTCTTCCTACGAGCAGTACTTC. The variable domain in full, with the rest retrieved from reference TRBV2 and TRBJ2-7, is EPEVTQTPSHQVTQMGQEVILRCVPISNHLYFYWYRQILGQKVEFLVSFYNNEISEKSEIFDDQFSVERPDGSNFTLKIRSTKLEDSAMYFCASTSSYEQYFGPGTRLTVT.